One and the same sample provided the 9 T cell receptor beta chains below, sequenced in a study of blood T cell repertoires in COVID-19 (dated by TCRdb to 2020 to 2021). Receptor libraries were prepared by the immunoSEQ multiplex PCR assay. TCRdb carries this immuneACCESS record with in-frame sequences only. Its versions omit some clonotypes, under half of them owing to an unresolved V gene in the studies checked, with the rest unexplained. The sample table contains 350,000 to 450,000 clones; only one count was recorded for less than 90% of them. About 7.6% of the sample is held by the ten biggest clonotypes. Material for sequencing was peripheral blood. Every receptor here comes from a woman aged 55-69 years with COVID-19, enrolled during active disease.

The chain has TRBV27 and TRBJ1-4; 7 bases match TRBD1. This CDR3 has 13 residues. With V trimmed by 3 bases and J by 9 bases, 4 bases remained unmatched. CDR1 and CDR2 (germline): MNHEY, SMNVEV (reference sequence). The CDR3 DNA reads TGTGCCAGCAGTTTTTGGAGGGGGCAAAAACTGTTTTTT. Amino acid sequence: CASSFWRGQKLFF.

The rearrangement uses TRBV7-9 and TRBJ2-1; D is unclear. In germline, CDR1 is SEHNR, CDR2 FQNEAQ (reference sequence). CDR3 size: 12 residues. V shed 2 bases and J shed 9 bases, with 8 bases lying between them. The CDR3 here is CASSLSFVEQFF. The CDR3 DNA is TGTGCCAGCAGCTTATCGTTTGTTGAGCAGTTCTTC.

This clone was observed once. Other DNA sequences in this sample translate to the same CDR3. This rearrangement joins TRBV7-9 to TRBJ1-5, with 7 bases identical to TRBD1. The CDR3 length is 14 residues. J gave up 6 bases and V 1 base, and 3 bases lay outside the gene matches. The germline gives CDR1 SEHNR, CDR2 FQNEAQ (reference sequence). The CDR3 DNA sequence: TGTGCCAGCAGCTTAGGACAGGGAGGTCAGCCCCAGCATTTT. Translation: CASSLGQGGQPQHF.

The chain couples TRBV6-1 to TRBJ2-5, with 11 bases identical to TRBD2. CDR3 size: 17 residues. Per germline, CDR1 MNHNS and CDR2 SASEGT. Trimming took 1 base from V and 2 from J; bases not matched to a gene: 6. The CDR3 is CASSEGLTSGAQETQYF. The CDR3 DNA reads TGTGCCAGCAGTGAAGGCCTGACTAGCGGGGCGCAAGAGACCCAGTACTTC.

V gene TRBV18 combines with J gene TRBJ2-7; D is possibly TRBD1 (5 bases). V was pared by 6 bases and J by 3 bases, with 9 bases between. Per the germline V gene, CDR1 is KGHSH and CDR2 is LQKENI. The CDR3 has 12 residues. The DNA of the CDR3 is TGTGCCAGCTCTCGCGACAGCTACGAGCAGTACTTC. It is translated as CASSRDSYEQYF. The full variable domain, rest sourced from reference TRBV18 and TRBJ2-7, is NAGVMQNPRHLVRRRGQEARLRCSPMKGHSHVYWYRQLPEEGLKFMVYLQKENIIDESGMPKERFSAEFPKEGPSILRIQQVVRGDSAAYFCASSRDSYEQYFGPGTRLTVT.

This chain links TRBV11-2 with TRBJ2-5; TRBD2 aligns across 8 bases. The trim removed 7 bases at V and 1 base at J, leaving 5 bases unmatched. From germline, CDR1 is SGHAT and CDR2 FQNNGV. The CDR3 has 14 amino acids. CDR3 nucleotides: TGTGCCAGCACCCGGGGGGGGCTCCAAGAGACCCAGTACTTC. Its protein is CASTRGGLQETQYF.

The rearrangement uses TRBV11-2 and TRBJ2-5, with 8 bases fitting TRBD1. Germline trimming cut 5 bases from V and 4 bases from J; bases unmatched to any gene: 3. Per the germline V gene, CDR1 is SGHAT and CDR2 is FQNNGV. There are 13 residues in the CDR3. The DNA of the CDR3 is TGTGCCAGCAGCCCGGACAGGGTAGAGACCCAGTACTTC. Its protein product is CASSPDRVETQYF.

In its sample, this clone was seen once. Other nucleotide sequences in the sample specify the same CDR3. The gene calls are TRBV6-5 and TRBJ2-5; D not resolved. The CDR3 is 10 residues long. V lost 6 bases and J 4 bases, leaving 3 bases between the germline ends. The germline gives CDR1 MNHEY, CDR2 SVGAGI. The CDR3 DNA sequence: TGTGCCAGCAGACTAGAGACCCAGTACTTC. Translated, it gives CASRLETQYF.

This clone was seen just once. The J gene is TRBJ2-7, the V gene TRBV7-2, with 7 bases that match TRBD1. The CDR3 is 17 amino acids. J was trimmed by 0 bases and V by 2 bases; bases with no gene match: 10. Germline V lookup: CDR1 SGHTA, CDR2 FQGNSA. DNA for the CDR3: TGTGCCAGCAGCTTACTTTCTTCGACAGGGTTCTCCTACGAGCAGTACTTC. This codes for CASSLLSSTGFSYEQYF.